The TCR beta chain described here comes from a study of technical replicates of blood from a handful of donors. TCRdb keeps only in-frame clones here, not all; method: immunoSEQ multiplex PCR. The table lists about 64,000 clones, approximately 86% of them singletons, with around 5% in the top ten. Trimming at V came to 0 bases and at J to 2 bases, leaving 11 bases not matched to a gene. Germline CDR1 and CDR2: SQVTM and ANQGSEA. The CDR3 is 17 residues long. The material sequenced was PBMCs. The chain has TRBV29-1 and TRBJ1-1; TRBD1 matches at 8 bases. This clonotype originated in a human donor in good health. Some clones in this sample may be carry-over from other donors' samples. The CDR3 nucleotides read TGCAGCGTTGAAGATAAGACAGGGGCCCTTACAAACACTGAAGCTTTCTTT. The encoded protein is CSVEDKTGALTNTEAFF.